A selection of T cell receptor beta chains follows, all from one sample in a study of identical twins. TCRdb re-analysed the 5' RACE reads in MiXCR, keeping a single row per CDR3 protein. This sample has about 210,000 distinct CDR3 sequences, with around 10% found just once. Sequences were obtained from memory (CD45RO+) T cells sorted from blood. The receptors come from a woman aged 18 to 35 in good health. Both conserved end residues are part of each CDR3. The D gene is left open where the match is weak. Expanded clones get a size class; other rows say once, few or many, or leave the size out.

V gene	clone size	J gene	D gene	CDR3 protein	CDR3 DNA
TRBV5-1	many	TRBJ1-1	NA	CASSLVGANTEAFF	TGCGCCAGCAGCTTGGTCGGGGCGAACACTGAAGCTTTCTTT
TRBV30	few	TRBJ2-3	NA	CAWVGISNTDTQYF	TGTGCCTGGGTCGGGATTTCGAACACAGATACGCAGTATTTT
TRBV6-1	NA	TRBJ2-2	TRBD1	CASSEDRVSGELFF	TGTGCCAGCAGTGAGGACAGGGTATCCGGGGAGCTGTTTTTT
TRBV6-5	NA	TRBJ2-6	NA	CASSSKGRSSGANVLTF	TGTGCCAGCAGTTCAAAGGGACGAAGCTCTGGGGCCAACGTCCTGACTTTC
TRBV2	NA	TRBJ2-2	NA	CASIGTTGMTGELFF	TGTGCCAGCATTGGGACGACAGGAATGACCGGGGAGCTGTTTTTT
TRBV18	NA	TRBJ2-1	TRBD2	CASSPQRGEQFF	TGTGCCAGCTCACCACAGCGGGGGGAGCAGTTCTTC
TRBV20-1	NA	TRBJ2-7	NA	CSAQDPTSSYEQYF	TGCAGTGCCCAGGACCCGACGAGCTCCTACGAGCAGTACTTC
TRBV20-1	NA	TRBJ2-1	TRBD2	CSAGTSIYNEQFF	TGCAGTGCTGGGACTAGTATCTATAATGAGCAGTTCTTC
TRBV7-9	NA	TRBJ1-3	NA	CASNAKGLSGNTIYF	TGTGCCAGCAACGCTAAGGGGCTCTCTGGAAACACCATATATTTT
TRBV9	NA	TRBJ2-2	TRBD2	CASSVATSGRGTGELFF	TGTGCCAGCAGCGTAGCTACGAGCGGGAGGGGTACCGGGGAGCTGTTTTTT
TRBV30	many	TRBJ1-2	NA	CAWSGGGLKGYTF	TGTGCCTGGAGTGGCGGCGGGTTGAAAGGCTACACCTTC
TRBV6-2/TRBV6-3	NA	TRBJ2-2	NA	CASRLIGGQNTGELFF	TGTGCCAGCAGACTTATCGGGGGGCAAAACACCGGGGAGCTGTTTTTT
TRBV4-2	many	TRBJ2-6	NA	CASSQEGGTGANVLTF	TGTGCCAGCAGCCAAGAAGGGGGGACTGGGGCCAACGTCCTGACTTTC
TRBV10-3	NA	TRBJ1-1	NA	CAISESNKGVEAHFTEAFF	TGTGCCATCAGTGAGTCGAACAAAGGGGTCGAGGCTCACTTCACTGAAGCTTTCTTT
TRBV2	NA	TRBJ2-3	NA	CASSETGTDTQYF	TGTGCCAGCAGTGAAACAGGCACAGATACGCAGTATTTT
TRBV3-1	few	TRBJ1-1	NA	CASSQVRGTEAFF	TGTGCCAGCAGCCAAGTGCGGGGTACTGAAGCTTTCTTT
TRBV5-1	many	TRBJ2-7	TRBD1	CASSSSGQGVYEQYF	TGCGCCAGCAGCTCCTCGGGACAGGGTGTATACGAGCAGTACTTC
TRBV7-8	many	TRBJ2-5	NA	CASSLLLETQYF	TGTGCCAGCAGCTTATTACTCGAAACCCAGTACTTC
TRBV9	many	TRBJ1-2	TRBD1	CASSVGRGGYGYTF	TGTGCCAGCAGCGTAGGCAGGGGGGGATATGGCTACACCTTC
TRBV7-8	NA	TRBJ2-6	NA	CASSPIGGLRGANVLTF	TGTGCCAGCAGCCCAATAGGGGGACTGCGGGGGGCCAACGTCCTGACTTTC
TRBV15	many	TRBJ2-4	NA	CATSNRAANIQYF	TGTGCCACCAGTAACCGGGCCGCCAACATTCAGTACTTC
TRBV5-1	many	TRBJ2-7	NA	CASTRDSITYEQYF	TGCGCCAGCACTAGGGACTCCATCACCTACGAGCAGTACTTC
TRBV3-1	few	TRBJ2-7	NA	CASSSRQREQYF	TGTGCCAGCAGCTCACGACAGCGCGAGCAGTACTTC
TRBV4-2	NA	TRBJ2-1	NA	CASSQDRASMRFF	TGTGCCAGCAGCCAAGATAGAGCCAGCATGCGGTTCTTC
TRBV21-1	many	TRBJ1-2	NA	CASSTRPFCYGYTF	TGTGCCAGCAGCACCAGACCCTTTTGCTATGGCTACACCTTC
TRBV7-9	NA	TRBJ1-6	NA	CASSPMNSPLHF	TGTGCCAGCAGTCCGATGAATTCACCCCTCCACTTT
TRBV6-6	NA	TRBJ1-2	NA	CASSGQSNGYTF	TGTGCCAGCAGTGGACAGTCTAATGGCTACACCTTC
TRBV2	few	TRBJ2-2	TRBD2	CASSASGSGTGELFF	TGTGCCAGCAGCGCTAGCGGGAGTGGGACCGGGGAGCTGTTTTTT
TRBV5-6	NA	TRBJ2-3	NA	CASSFRGVSTDTQYF	TGTGCCAGCAGCTTCAGGGGGGTTAGCACAGATACGCAGTATTTT
TRBV25-1	NA	TRBJ2-5	NA	CASSESRHGGRQQETQYF	TGTGCCAGCAGTGAATCCAGGCACGGGGGTCGCCAACAAGAGACCCAGTACTTC
TRBV5-1	few	TRBJ2-2	NA	CASSLDPWNTGELFF	TGCGCCAGCAGTCTGGACCCCTGGAACACCGGGGAGCTGTTTTTT
TRBV12-3/TRBV12-4	many	TRBJ2-3	NA	CASLKRAGSGTDTQYF	TGTGCCAGCCTCAAAAGGGCAGGTAGCGGCACAGATACGCAGTATTTT
TRBV5-4	NA	TRBJ2-2	NA	CASSLNWGTGELFF	TGTGCCAGCAGCTTGAATTGGGGCACCGGGGAGCTGTTTTTT
TRBV29-1	many	TRBJ1-2	NA	CSVDGRGGYTF	TGCAGCGTTGACGGGCGTGGTGGCTACACCTTC
TRBV10-3	many	TRBJ2-3	NA	CAISGKDTQYF	TGTGCCATCAGCGGGAAGGATACGCAGTATTTT
TRBV14	many	TRBJ1-5	NA	CASSCWKELEFNQPQHF	TGTGCCAGCAGCTGCTGGAAGGAACTCGAATTCAATCAGCCCCAGCATTTT
TRBV7-2	NA	TRBJ2-7	TRBD2	CASSFAAGGRHAFEQYF	TGTGCCAGCAGCTTCGCAGCGGGAGGGCGTCATGCGTTCGAGCAGTACTTC
TRBV27	many	TRBJ2-7	TRBD2	CASSLFGLAGIEQYF	TGTGCCAGCAGTCTATTTGGACTAGCGGGAATTGAGCAGTACTTC
TRBV10-3	few	TRBJ2-3	NA	CAITPAGLNTDTQYF	TGTGCCATCACTCCCGCGGGACTTAACACAGATACGCAGTATTTT
TRBV5-5	few	TRBJ2-7	NA	CASSFVEGSYEQYF	TGTGCCAGCAGCTTTGTTGAGGGATCCTACGAGCAGTACTTC
TRBV3-1	many	TRBJ2-1	NA	CASSQDLGSGLFF	TGTGCCAGCAGCCAAGATCTGGGGAGCGGGCTGTTCTTC
TRBV9	few	TRBJ2-5	NA	CASSATGHQETQYF	TGTGCCAGCAGCGCGACGGGCCATCAAGAGACCCAGTACTTC
TRBV4-3	many	TRBJ2-1	NA	CASSQERRYNEQFF	TGCGCCAGCAGCCAAGAACGACGGTACAATGAGCAGTTCTTC
TRBV5-1	NA	TRBJ2-1	TRBD1	CASSLLQGGYEQFF	TGCGCCAGCAGCTTATTACAGGGGGGCTATGAGCAGTTCTTC
TRBV20-1	many	TRBJ2-5	NA	CSAPYGETQYF	TGCAGTGCTCCCTATGGGGAGACCCAGTACTTC
TRBV18	once	TRBJ2-1	NA	CASSPISRDSYNEQFF	TGTGCCAGCTCACCGATATCCAGGGACTCCTACAATGAGCAGTTCTTC
TRBV12-3/TRBV12-4	many	TRBJ1-2	TRBD1	CASSFARQGYGYTF	TGTGCCAGCAGTTTTGCCAGACAGGGCTATGGCTACACCTTC
TRBV7-9	NA	TRBJ2-1	TRBD2	CASSARGTSGRYEQFF	TGTGCCAGCAGCGCAAGGGGGACTAGCGGGAGGTACGAGCAGTTCTTC